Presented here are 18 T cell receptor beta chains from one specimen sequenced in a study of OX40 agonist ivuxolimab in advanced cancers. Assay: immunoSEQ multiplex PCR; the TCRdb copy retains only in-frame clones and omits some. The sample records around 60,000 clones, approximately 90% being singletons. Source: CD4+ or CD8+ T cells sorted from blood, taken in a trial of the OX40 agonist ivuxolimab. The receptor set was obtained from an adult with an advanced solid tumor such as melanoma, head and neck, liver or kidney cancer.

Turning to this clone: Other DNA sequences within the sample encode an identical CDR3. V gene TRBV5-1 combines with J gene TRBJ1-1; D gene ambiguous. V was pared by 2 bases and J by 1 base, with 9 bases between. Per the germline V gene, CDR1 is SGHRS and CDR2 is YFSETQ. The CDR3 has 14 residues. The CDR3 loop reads CASSLGPTNTEAFF. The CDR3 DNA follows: TGCGCCAGCAGCTTAGGACCGACGAACACTGAAGCTTTCTTT.

CDR3: CASSLWRETGKTQYF. Written as DNA, the CDR3 is TGTGCCAGCAGCTTGTGGCGGGAGACGGGAAAGACCCAGTACTTC. The chain is built from TRBV5-6 and TRBJ2-5; 7 bases fit TRBD2. The germline V gene has CDR1 SGHDT and CDR2 YYEEEE. V gave up 1 base and J gave up 6 bases; unmatched junction bases: 9. The CDR3 loop spans 15 amino acids.

The CDR3 nucleotides read TGTGCCAGCAGCTTAGAGGGGAGACTAGCGTACCAAGAGACCCAGTACTTC. It codes for CASSLEGRLAYQETQYF. The chain recombines TRBV7-2 with TRBJ2-5; 8 bases fit TRBD2. The CDR3 has 17 amino acids. Losses at the gene ends were 1 base for V and 0 bases for J; bases not matched to a gene: 7. Germline CDR1 reads SGHTA; CDR2 reads FQGNSA.

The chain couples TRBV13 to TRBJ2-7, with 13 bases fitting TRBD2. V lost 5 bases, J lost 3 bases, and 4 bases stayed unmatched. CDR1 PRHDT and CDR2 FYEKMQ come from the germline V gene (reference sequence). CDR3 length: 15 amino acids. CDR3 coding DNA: TGTGCCAGCAGCCCTCGACTAGCGGGAGGCTACGAGCAGTACTTC. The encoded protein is CASSPRLAGGYEQYF.

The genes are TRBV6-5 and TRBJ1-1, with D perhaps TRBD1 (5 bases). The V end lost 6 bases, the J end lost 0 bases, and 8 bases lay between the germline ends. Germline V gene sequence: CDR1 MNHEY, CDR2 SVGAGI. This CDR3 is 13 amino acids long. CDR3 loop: CASRKGMNTEAFF. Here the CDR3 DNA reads TGTGCCAGCAGAAAGGGGATGAACACTGAAGCTTTCTTT.

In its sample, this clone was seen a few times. The CDR3 coding sequence is TGTGCCTGGGACAGGGAAAAGACCCAGTACTTC. Protein product: CAWDREKTQYF. The rearrangement links TRBV30 to TRBJ2-5; 7 nucleotides align to TRBD1. After removal of 5 bases from V and 6 bases from J, the junction contained 3 bases not matched to a gene. The CDR3 totals 11 residues. Germline assignment: CDR1 GTSNPN and CDR2 SVGIG (reference sequence).

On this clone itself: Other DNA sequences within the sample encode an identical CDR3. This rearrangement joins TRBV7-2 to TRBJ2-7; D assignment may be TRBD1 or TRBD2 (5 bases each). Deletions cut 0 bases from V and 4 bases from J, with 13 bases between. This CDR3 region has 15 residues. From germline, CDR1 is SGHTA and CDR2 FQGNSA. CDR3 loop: CASSLAGTGGYEQYF. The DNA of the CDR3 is TGTGCCAGCAGCTTAGCGGGGACCGGCGGTTACGAGCAGTACTTC.

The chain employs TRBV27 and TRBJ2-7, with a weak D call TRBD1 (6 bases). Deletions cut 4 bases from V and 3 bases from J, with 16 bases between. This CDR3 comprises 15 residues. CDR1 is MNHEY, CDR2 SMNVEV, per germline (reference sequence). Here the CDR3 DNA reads TGTGCCAGCAGTTCAATGGGGGCCGGTTACTACGAGCAGTACTTC. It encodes CASSSMGAGYYEQYF.

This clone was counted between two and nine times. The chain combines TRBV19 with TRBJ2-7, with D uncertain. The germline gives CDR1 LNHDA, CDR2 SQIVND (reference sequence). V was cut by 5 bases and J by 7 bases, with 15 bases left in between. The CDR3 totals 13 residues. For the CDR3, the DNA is TGTGCCAGTAGTTGGGAATCCTCTAGTGAGCAGTACTTC. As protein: CASSWESSSEQYF.

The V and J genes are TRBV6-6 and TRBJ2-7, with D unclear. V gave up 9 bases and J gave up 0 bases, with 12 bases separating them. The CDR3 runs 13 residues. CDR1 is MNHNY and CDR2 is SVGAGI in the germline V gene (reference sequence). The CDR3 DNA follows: TGTGCCAGTCAGAGGCCAGTCTCCTACGAGCAGTACTTC. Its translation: CASQRPVSYEQYF.

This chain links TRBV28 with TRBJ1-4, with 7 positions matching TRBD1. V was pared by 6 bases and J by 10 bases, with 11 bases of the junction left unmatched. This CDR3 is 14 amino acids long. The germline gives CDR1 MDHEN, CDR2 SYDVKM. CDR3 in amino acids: CASSPMDRQRKLFF. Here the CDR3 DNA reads TGTGCCAGCAGCCCAATGGACAGGCAAAGAAAACTGTTTTTT.

The CDR3 reads CASSLFGTSRYNEQFF. The CDR3 DNA is TGCGCCAGCAGCTTGTTCGGGACTAGTCGCTACAATGAGCAGTTCTTC. V and J are TRBV5-1 and TRBJ2-1, with 8 nucleotides matching TRBD2. The length of the CDR3 is 16 residues. CDR1 SGHRS and CDR2 YFSETQ come from the germline V gene. Unmatched junction bases numbered 6, after V lost 1 base and J lost 3 bases.

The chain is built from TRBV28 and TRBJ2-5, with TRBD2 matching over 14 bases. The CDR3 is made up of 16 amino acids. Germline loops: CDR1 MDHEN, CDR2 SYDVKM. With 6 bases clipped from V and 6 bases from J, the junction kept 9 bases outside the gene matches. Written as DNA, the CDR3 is TGTGCCAGCAGCCCCGGACTAGCGGGAGGATGGAAGACCCAGTACTTC. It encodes CASSPGLAGGWKTQYF.

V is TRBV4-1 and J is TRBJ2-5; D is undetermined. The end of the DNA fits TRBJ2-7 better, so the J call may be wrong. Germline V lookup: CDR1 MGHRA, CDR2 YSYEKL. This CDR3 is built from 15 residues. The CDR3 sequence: CASSQDGRSAYEQYF. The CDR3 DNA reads TGCGCCAGCAGCCAAGATGGCAGGAGTGCCTACGAGCAGTACTTC.

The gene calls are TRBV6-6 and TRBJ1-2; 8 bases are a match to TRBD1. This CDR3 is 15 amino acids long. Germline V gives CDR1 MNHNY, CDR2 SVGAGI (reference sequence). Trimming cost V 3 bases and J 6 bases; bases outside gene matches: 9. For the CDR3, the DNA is TGTGCCAGCAGTTATTATCTACAGGGGGACGATGGCTACACCTTC. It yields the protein CASSYYLQGDDGYTF.

The CDR3 coding sequence is TGTGCCAGCAGTTACTCAGGGGAGTTCTACGAGCAGTACTTC. Translating gives CASSYSGEFYEQYF. The chain employs TRBV6-6 and TRBJ2-7; D tentatively fits TRBD1 or TRBD2 (5 bases each). V was trimmed by 0 bases and J by 3 bases, leaving 9 bases between them. Germline V gene lookup returns CDR1 MNHNY and CDR2 SVGAGI (reference sequence). The CDR3 totals 14 residues.

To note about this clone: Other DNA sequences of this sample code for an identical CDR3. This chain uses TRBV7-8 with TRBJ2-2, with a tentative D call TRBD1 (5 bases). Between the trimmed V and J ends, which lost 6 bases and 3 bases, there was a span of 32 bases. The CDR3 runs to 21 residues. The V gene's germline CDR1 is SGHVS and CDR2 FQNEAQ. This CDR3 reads CASSPKRTLNQGFKYTGELFF. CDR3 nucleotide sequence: TGTGCCAGCAGTCCTAAAAGGACACTTAACCAAGGATTTAAGTACACCGGGGAGCTGTTTTTT. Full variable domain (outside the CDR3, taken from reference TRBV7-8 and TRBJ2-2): GAGVSQSPRYKVAKRGQDVALRCDPISGHVSLFWYQQALGQGPEFLTYFQNEAQLDKSGLPSDRFFAERPEGSVSTLKIQRTQQEDSAVYLCASSPKRTLNQGFKYTGELFFGEGSRLTVL.

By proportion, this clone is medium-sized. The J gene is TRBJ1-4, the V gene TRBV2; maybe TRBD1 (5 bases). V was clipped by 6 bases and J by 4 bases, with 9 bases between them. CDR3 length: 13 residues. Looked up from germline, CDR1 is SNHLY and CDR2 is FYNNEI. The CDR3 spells CASRRDHNEKLFF. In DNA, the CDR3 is TGTGCCAGCAGGCGGGACCATAATGAAAAACTGTTTTTT.